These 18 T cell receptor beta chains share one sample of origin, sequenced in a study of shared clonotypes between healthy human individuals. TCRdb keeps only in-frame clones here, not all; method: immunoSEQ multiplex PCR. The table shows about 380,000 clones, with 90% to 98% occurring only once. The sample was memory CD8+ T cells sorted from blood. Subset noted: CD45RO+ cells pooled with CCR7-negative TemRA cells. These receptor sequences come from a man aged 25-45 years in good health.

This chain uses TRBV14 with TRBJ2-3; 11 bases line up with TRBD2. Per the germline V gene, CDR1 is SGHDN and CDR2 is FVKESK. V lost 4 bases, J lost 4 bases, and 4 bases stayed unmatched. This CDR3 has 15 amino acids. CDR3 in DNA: TGTGCCAGCAGCCCACTAGCGGGAGAACCAGATACGCAGTATTTT. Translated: CASSPLAGEPDTQYF.

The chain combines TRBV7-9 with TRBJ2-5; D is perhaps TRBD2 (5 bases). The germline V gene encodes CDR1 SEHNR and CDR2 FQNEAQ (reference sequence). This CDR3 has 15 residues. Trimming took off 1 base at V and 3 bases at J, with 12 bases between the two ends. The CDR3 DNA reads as TGTGCCAGCAGCTTAGTTCGGGGATTAGAAGAGACCCAGTACTTC. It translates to CASSLVRGLEETQYF.

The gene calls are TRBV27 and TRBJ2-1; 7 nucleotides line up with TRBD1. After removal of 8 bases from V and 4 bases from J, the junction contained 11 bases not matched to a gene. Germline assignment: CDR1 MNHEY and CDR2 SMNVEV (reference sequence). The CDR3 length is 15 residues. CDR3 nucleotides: TGTGCCAGCCGCCAAGCCGGGACAGCATACAATGAGCAGTTCTTC. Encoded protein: CASRQAGTAYNEQFF.

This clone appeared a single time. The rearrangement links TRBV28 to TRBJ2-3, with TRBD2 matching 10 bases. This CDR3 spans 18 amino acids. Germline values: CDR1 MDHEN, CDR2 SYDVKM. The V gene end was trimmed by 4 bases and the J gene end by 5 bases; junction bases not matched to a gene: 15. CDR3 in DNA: TGTGCCAGCAGTTCAGCGAATCTAGCGGGAGTGGATGGAGATACGCAGTATTTT. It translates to CASSSANLAGVDGDTQYF.

The CDR3 protein is CSVGLGAGNTIYF. In DNA form, the CDR3 reads TGCAGCGTTGGTTTGGGGGCTGGAAACACCATATATTTT. V is TRBV29-1 and J is TRBJ1-3; TRBD1 is a possible D gene (5 bases). The V gene's germline CDR1 is SQVTM and CDR2 ANQGSEA. This CDR3 has 13 residues. V shed 4 bases and J shed 2 bases, with 9 bases lying between them.

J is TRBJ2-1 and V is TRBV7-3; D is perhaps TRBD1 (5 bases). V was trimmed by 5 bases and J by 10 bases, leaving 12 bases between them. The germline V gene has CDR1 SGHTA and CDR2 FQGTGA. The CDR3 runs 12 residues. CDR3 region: CASSPPSGEQFF. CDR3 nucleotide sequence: TGTGCCAGCAGCCCCCCCTCAGGGGAGCAGTTCTTC.

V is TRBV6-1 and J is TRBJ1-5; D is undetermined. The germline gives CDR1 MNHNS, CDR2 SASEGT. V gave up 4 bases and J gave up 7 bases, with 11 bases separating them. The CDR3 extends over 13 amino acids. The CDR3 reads CASSGSELQPQHF. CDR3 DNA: TGTGCCAGCAGTGGAAGCGAGCTGCAGCCCCAGCATTTT.

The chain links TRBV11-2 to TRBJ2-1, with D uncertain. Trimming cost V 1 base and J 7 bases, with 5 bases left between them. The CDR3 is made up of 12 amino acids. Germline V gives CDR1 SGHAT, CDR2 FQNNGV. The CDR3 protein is CASSLGLNEQFF. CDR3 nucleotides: TGTGCCAGCAGCTTAGGGCTAAATGAGCAGTTCTTC.

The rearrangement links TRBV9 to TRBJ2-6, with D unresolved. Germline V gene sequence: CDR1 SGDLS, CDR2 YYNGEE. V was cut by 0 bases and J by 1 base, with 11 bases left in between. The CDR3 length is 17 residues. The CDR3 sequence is CASSVETFLSGANVLTF. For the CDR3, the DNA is TGTGCCAGCAGCGTAGAAACCTTTTTATCTGGGGCCAACGTCCTGACTTTC.

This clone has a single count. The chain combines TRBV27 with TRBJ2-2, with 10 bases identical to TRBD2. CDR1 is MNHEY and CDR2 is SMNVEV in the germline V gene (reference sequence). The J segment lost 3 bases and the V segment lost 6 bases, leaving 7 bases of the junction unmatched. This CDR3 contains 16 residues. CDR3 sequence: CASRGQREGYTGELFF. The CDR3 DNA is TGTGCCAGCAGGGGACAGCGGGAGGGCTACACCGGGGAGCTGTTTTTT.

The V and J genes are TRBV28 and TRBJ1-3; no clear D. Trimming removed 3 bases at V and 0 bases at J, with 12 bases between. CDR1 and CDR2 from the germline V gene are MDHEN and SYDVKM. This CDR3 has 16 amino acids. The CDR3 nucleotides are TGTGCCAGCAGTTTTATTAGGGCCAACTCTGGAAACACCATATATTTT. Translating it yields CASSFIRANSGNTIYF.

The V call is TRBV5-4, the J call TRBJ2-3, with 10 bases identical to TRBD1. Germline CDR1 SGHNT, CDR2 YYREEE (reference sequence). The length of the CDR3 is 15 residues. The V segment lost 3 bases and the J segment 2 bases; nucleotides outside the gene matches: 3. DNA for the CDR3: TGTGCCAGCAGCTGGGACAGGGGTTACACAGATACGCAGTATTTT. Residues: CASSWDRGYTDTQYF.

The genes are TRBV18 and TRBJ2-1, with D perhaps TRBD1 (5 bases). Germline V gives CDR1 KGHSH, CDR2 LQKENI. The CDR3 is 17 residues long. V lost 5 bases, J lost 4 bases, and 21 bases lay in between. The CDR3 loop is CASSAYLDRVYYNEQFF. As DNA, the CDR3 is TGTGCCAGCTCAGCTTACCTCGACAGAGTTTATTACAATGAGCAGTTCTTC.

The chain's CDR3 is CASSRGQGRADTQYF. The CDR3 DNA sequence: TGTGCCAGCAGCCGGGGACAGGGGAGGGCCGATACGCAGTATTTT. The rearrangement joins TRBV5-5 to TRBJ2-3, with 10 bases lining up with TRBD1. The V gene end was trimmed by 4 bases and the J gene end by 6 bases; junction bases not matched to a gene: 8. The germline V gene encodes CDR1 SGHKS and CDR2 YYEKEE (reference sequence). The CDR3 is 15 amino acids.

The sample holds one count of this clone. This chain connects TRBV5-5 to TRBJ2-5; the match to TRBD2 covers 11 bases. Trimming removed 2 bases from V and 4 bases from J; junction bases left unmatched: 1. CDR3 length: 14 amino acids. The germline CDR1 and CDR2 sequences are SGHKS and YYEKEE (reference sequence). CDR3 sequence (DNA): TGTGCCAGCAGCTTCGGACTAGCGGGAGAGACCCAGTACTTC. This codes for CASSFGLAGETQYF.

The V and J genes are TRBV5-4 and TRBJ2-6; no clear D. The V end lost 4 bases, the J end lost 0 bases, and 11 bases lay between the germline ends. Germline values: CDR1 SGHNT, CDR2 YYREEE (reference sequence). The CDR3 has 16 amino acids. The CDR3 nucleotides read TGTGCCAGCAGCCTAATAACGCTCTCTGGGGCCAACGTCCTGACTTTC. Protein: CASSLITLSGANVLTF.

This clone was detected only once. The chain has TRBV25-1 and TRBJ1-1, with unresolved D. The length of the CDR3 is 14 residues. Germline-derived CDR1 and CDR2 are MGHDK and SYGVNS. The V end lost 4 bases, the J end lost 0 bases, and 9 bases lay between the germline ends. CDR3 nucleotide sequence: TGTGCCAGCAGTGGGTCGGCGATGAACACTGAAGCTTTCTTT. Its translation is CASSGSAMNTEAFF.

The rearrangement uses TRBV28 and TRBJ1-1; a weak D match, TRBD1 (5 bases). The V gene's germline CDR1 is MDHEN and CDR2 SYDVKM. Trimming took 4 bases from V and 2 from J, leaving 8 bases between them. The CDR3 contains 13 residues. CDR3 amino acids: CASSSGTNTEAFF. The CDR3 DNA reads TGTGCCAGCAGTTCCGGGACCAACACTGAAGCTTTCTTT.